These 27 T cell receptor beta chains came from one sample sequenced in a study of shared clonotypes between healthy human individuals. Sequenced by immunoSEQ multiplex PCR; TCRdb stores in-frame clones only, minus some. The table lists 2 million to 3 million clones, roughly 92% of them singletons. Sequences were obtained from naive CD4+ T cells sorted from blood. The subset here: CD45RA+ positively selected. Receptors were obtained from a man in his late teens or twenties in good health.

V gene TRBV19 combines with J gene TRBJ2-7, with 10 bases lining up with TRBD2. The J segment lost 4 bases and the V segment lost 5 bases, leaving 17 bases of the junction unmatched. In germline, CDR1 is LNHDA, CDR2 SQIVND (reference sequence). CDR3 length: 18 residues. CDR3 in amino acids: CASSRNTGQREGLYEQYF. Written as DNA, the CDR3 is TGTGCCAGTAGTCGCAATACTGGCCAGCGGGAGGGTCTATACGAGCAGTACTTC.

The chain joins TRBV6-4 to TRBJ1-2; D not certain. CDR3 size: 13 residues. The germline CDR1 and CDR2 sequences are MRHNA and SNTAGT. Between the trimmed V and J ends, which lost 5 bases and 2 bases, there was a span of 9 bases. The CDR3 DNA sequence: TGTGCCAGCAGTAGGACCTTAAACTATGGCTACACCTTC. Translated: CASSRTLNYGYTF.

This chain uses TRBV10-3 with TRBJ1-5; D not certain. Germline V gene sequence: CDR1 ENHRY, CDR2 SYGVKD. This CDR3 has 13 amino acids. V lost 2 bases to trimming and J lost 6 bases, with 8 bases between them. CDR3 nucleotides: TGTGCCATCAGTGAGGGCCCGGGTCAGCCCCAGCATTTT. It is translated as CAISEGPGQPQHF.

The chain links TRBV7-9 to TRBJ2-5, with 12 bases fitting TRBD2. Trimming took 1 base from V and 4 from J; bases not matched to a gene: 7. Germline CDR1 is SEHNR and CDR2 is FQNEAQ (reference sequence). There are 17 residues in the CDR3. Here the CDR3 DNA reads TGTGCCAGCAGCTTAGGAGGTGGACTAGCGGGACTAGAGACCCAGTACTTC. It translates to CASSLGGGLAGLETQYF.

V usage is TRBV5-6 and J usage is TRBJ1-2; the D is unclear. CDR1 SGHDT and CDR2 YYEEEE come from the germline V gene. With 4 bases removed from V and 9 bases from J, the gap between germline ends came to 19 bases. This CDR3 is built from 14 residues. The DNA of the CDR3 is TGTGCCAGCAGCCTGGAGAGGCGGGTAGCGAGCTACACCTTC. It yields the protein CASSLERRVASYTF.

The chain is built from TRBV10-3 and TRBJ2-3, with TRBD1 matching 7 bases. The CDR3 length is 15 residues. After removal of 6 bases from V and 0 bases from J, the junction contained 6 bases not matched to a gene. Per germline, CDR1 ENHRY and CDR2 SYGVKD. CDR3 nucleotides: TGTGCCATCAGCGACAGGGTCACTAGCACAGATACGCAGTATTTT. Residues: CAISDRVTSTDTQYF.

The count of this clone is one. The chain recombines TRBV18 with TRBJ2-4, with 7 bases lining up with TRBD1. V lost 4 bases to trimming and J lost 4 bases; unmatched junction nucleotides: 4. Per germline, CDR1 KGHSH and CDR2 LQKENI. The CDR3 totals 14 residues. The CDR3 DNA reads as TGTGCCAGCTCACTGGGGACAGTTAAAAACATTCAGTACTTC. Encoded protein: CASSLGTVKNIQYF.

This clone has only one observation. This sequence joins TRBV19 and TRBJ2-1, with D unclear. CDR3 length equals 16 residues. CDR1 and CDR2 (germline): LNHDA, SQIVND (reference sequence). V was clipped by 5 bases and J by 0 bases, with 14 bases between them. CDR3 coding DNA: TGTGCCAGTAGTCCACACAGTGAGATCTCCTACAATGAGCAGTTCTTC. Encoded protein: CASSPHSEISYNEQFF.

This chain links TRBV10-1 with TRBJ2-1; TRBD1 is a possible D gene (5 bases). CDR3 size: 16 residues. V gave up 6 bases and J gave up 1 base, with 16 bases separating them. Germline V lookup: CDR1 WNHNN, CDR2 SYGVQD (reference sequence). CDR3 nucleotides: TGCGCCAGCAGCTCCCAGGGATTACCTTCCTACAATGAGCAGTTCTTC. Its translation is CASSSQGLPSYNEQFF.

Note on this clone: This sample also contains other DNA sequences that code for the same CDR3. The chain carries TRBV18 and TRBJ1-6, with TRBD1 matching 10 bases. The CDR3 extends over 15 amino acids. Germline V CDR1 and CDR2: KGHSH, LQKENI. V dropped 3 bases and J dropped 7; count of bases not matched to a gene: 3. DNA of the CDR3: TGTGCCAGCTCACCCGGGACAGGGGAAAATTCACCCCTCCACTTT. It specifies CASSPGTGENSPLHF.

The chain is built from TRBV28 and TRBJ1-1, with TRBD1 matching 8 bases. The CDR3 is 14 amino acids. Unmatched junction bases numbered 7, after V lost 5 bases and J lost 5 bases. Germline V gene data show CDR1 as MDHEN and CDR2 as SYDVKM. CDR3 sequence (DNA): TGTGCCAGCAGTAGCAGGGGGCTGCGAACTGAAGCTTTCTTT. Translated, it gives CASSSRGLRTEAFF.

This clone was seen a handful of times. The V gene is TRBV14, the J gene TRBJ2-1; D ambiguous. V lost 1 base, J lost 6 bases, and 4 bases lay in between. CDR3 length: 12 amino acids. Looked up from germline, CDR1 is SGHDN and CDR2 is FVKESK. For the CDR3, the DNA is TGTGCCAGCAGCCAAGGCAGCAATGAGCAGTTCTTC. This gives the protein CASSQGSNEQFF.

The chain employs TRBV10-3 and TRBJ2-1; tentative D call: TRBD2 (6 bases). The CDR3 totals 13 residues. Germline V gives CDR1 ENHRY, CDR2 SYGVKD. Deletions cut 8 bases from V and 6 bases from J, with 14 bases between. For the CDR3, the DNA is TGTGCCATCCAACGCGGGGTCTCCAATGAGCAGTTCTTC. It is translated as CAIQRGVSNEQFF.

This chain links TRBV19 with TRBJ2-7; D is possibly TRBD1 or TRBD2 (5 bases each). Trimming shortened V by 5 bases and J by 2 bases, and 13 bases separated the two germline ends. Germline V gene sequence: CDR1 LNHDA, CDR2 SQIVND (reference sequence). The length of the CDR3 is 14 residues. The CDR3 here is CASSLGRATYEQYF. CDR3 coding DNA: TGTGCCAGTAGTTTGGGACGGGCTACCTACGAGCAGTACTTC. Complete variable domain (other parts from reference TRBV19 and TRBJ2-7): DGGITQSPKYLFRKEGQNVTLSCEQNLNHDAMYWYRQDPGQGLRLIYYSQIVNDFQKGDIAEGYSVSREKKESFPLTVTSAQKNPTAFYLCASSLGRATYEQYFGPGTRLTVT.

This chain joins TRBV9 and TRBJ2-3; 9 bases map to TRBD1. The germline V gene has CDR1 SGDLS and CDR2 YYNGEE. Trimming at V came to 0 bases and at J to 1 base, leaving 6 bases not matched to a gene. The CDR3 contains 17 residues. This CDR3 reads CASSVVGQGPGTDTQYF. CDR3 nucleotides: TGTGCCAGCAGCGTAGTTGGACAGGGGCCCGGCACAGATACGCAGTATTTT.

V is TRBV6-1 and J is TRBJ2-7; no reliable D call. Trimming left V 8 bases short and J 4 bases short, with 21 bases between. The CDR3 extends over 15 amino acids. Looked up from germline, CDR1 is MNHNS and CDR2 is SASEGT. CDR3 loop: CASRKEIPPAYEQYF. The CDR3 DNA sequence: TGTGCCAGCCGTAAGGAAATCCCACCTGCTTACGAGCAGTACTTC.

Comment on this clone: This sample includes further DNA sequences coding for the same CDR3. The rearrangement links TRBV10-2 to TRBJ1-5; 7 nucleotides agree with TRBD1. CDR1 is WSHSY and CDR2 is SAAADI in the germline V gene. The CDR3 is made up of 14 amino acids. Losses at the gene ends were 6 bases for V and 4 bases for J; bases not matched to a gene: 6. The CDR3 spells CASSRTGGNQPQHF. Here the CDR3 DNA reads TGCGCCAGCAGCCGGACAGGAGGGAATCAGCCCCAGCATTTT.

The chain recombines TRBV7-2 with TRBJ2-3; D remains unclear. The V gene lost 1 base and the J gene lost 4 bases, with 9 bases spanning the gap. Germline CDR1 SGHTA, CDR2 FQGNSA. The CDR3 has 14 amino acids. For the CDR3, the DNA is TGTGCCAGCAGCTTAGTAGGTCCTTCAGATACGCAGTATTTT. Protein product: CASSLVGPSDTQYF.

The rearrangement links TRBV5-1 to TRBJ2-7; 8 nucleotides line up with TRBD1. V lost 1 base, J lost 6 bases, and 12 bases stayed unmatched. This CDR3 spans 16 amino acids. CDR1 SGHRS and CDR2 YFSETQ come from the germline V gene. CDR3 in DNA: TGCGCCAGCAGCTTGCGCCCCGGGACAGGAGTTGGCGAGCAGTACTTC. As protein: CASSLRPGTGVGEQYF.

On this clone: Other nucleotide sequences in the sample specify the same CDR3. CDR3 nucleotide sequence: TGTGCCAGCAGCTTAGCGCGTGACAGGTCCTACGAGCAGTACTTC. It yields the protein CASSLARDRSYEQYF. The genes are TRBV7-8 and TRBJ2-7; D is possibly TRBD1 (6 bases). Germline-derived CDR1 and CDR2 are SGHVS and FQNEAQ. V lost 0 bases and J lost 1, with 10 bases in between. The CDR3 covers 15 residues.

CDR3 sequence: CASSLLLADSYEQYF. The DNA for the CDR3 is TGTGCCAGCAGCTTATTACTAGCAGACTCCTACGAGCAGTACTTC. J is TRBJ2-7 and V is TRBV13; weak D call: TRBD2 (6 bases). Germline lookup yields CDR1 PRHDT and CDR2 FYEKMQ (reference sequence). The V end was cut by 2 bases, the J end by 0 bases, with 11 bases between. The CDR3 loop spans 15 amino acids.

The chain employs TRBV2 and TRBJ2-7, with a weak D call TRBD1 (6 bases). The CDR3 extends over 14 amino acids. The V end was cut by 6 bases, the J end by 6 bases, with 18 bases between. CDR1 and CDR2 (germline): SNHLY, FYNNEI. The CDR3 region is CASRPGQGYGEQYF. The CDR3 DNA follows: TGTGCCAGCAGGCCGGGGCAGGGGTACGGCGAGCAGTACTTC.

This chain links TRBV5-6 with TRBJ2-7, with 7 positions matching TRBD1. CDR3 length: 15 residues. The germline CDR1 and CDR2 sequences are SGHDT and YYEEEE. V gave up 4 bases and J gave up 1 base; unmatched junction bases: 8. This CDR3 is CASSRMDRRSYEQYF. As DNA, the CDR3 is TGTGCCAGCAGCCGGATGGACAGGCGTTCCTACGAGCAGTACTTC.

The chain combines TRBV6-5 with TRBJ2-2; no definite D call. Germline V gives CDR1 MNHEY, CDR2 SVGAGI. Trimming stripped 7 bases from V and 3 bases from J, with 9 bases between. CDR3 length: 13 amino acids. In DNA form, the CDR3 reads TGTGCCAGCAAAGACCGGGACACCGGGGAGCTGTTTTTT. Protein: CASKDRDTGELFF.

This chain joins TRBV5-4 and TRBJ1-6; the match to TRBD1 covers 7 bases. After removal of 0 bases from V and 15 bases from J, the junction contained 9 bases not matched to a gene. Germline V gene data show CDR1 as SGHNT and CDR2 as YYREEE (reference sequence). The CDR3 is 14 residues long. As DNA, the CDR3 is TGTGCCAGCAGCTTGGAGGGGGCGGTTAAGAACCTCCACTTT. This gives the protein CASSLEGAVKNLHF.

J is TRBJ2-2 and V is TRBV6-5; maybe TRBD1 (5 bases). The germline V gene encodes CDR1 MNHEY and CDR2 SVGAGI. The CDR3 is 15 residues long. V lost 6 bases and J lost 0, with 11 bases in between. The CDR3 DNA follows: TGTGCCAGCAGGGACCAGGGATCGAACACCGGGGAGCTGTTTTTT. Residues: CASRDQGSNTGELFF.

V is TRBV4-2 and J is TRBJ2-4, with TRBD1 matching over 9 bases. The V and J ends lost 0 bases and 7 bases, in that order; junction bases with no gene match: 7. Germline values: CDR1 LGHNA, CDR2 YNFKEQ. This CDR3 comprises 16 residues. CDR3 sequence: CASSQEGGQGLNIQYF. The CDR3 DNA follows: TGTGCCAGCAGCCAAGAAGGGGGACAGGGTTTGAACATTCAGTACTTC.